The text below deals with one TCR beta chain. Its antigen is currently unknown. The data were taken from a study of CD8+CD57+ T cells in acquired aplastic anemia. Study information: On average, sorted CD4+ and CD8+ cells gave around 3.3 ug of DNA. General study results and limits: Roughly 27 sequences, all CD8+ CDR3, were shared between patients and controls. The study found no significant CD8+ Simpson's diversity difference between patients and controls.

Sequencing involved patients with CD8+CD57+ cell expansion previously shown by flow cytometry. There was no therapy given to any patient before the blood sampling took place. Genomic DNA was employed as the template in profiling TCR beta VDJ and CDR3. Using its own MiXCR run on the reads, TCRdb lists one record per CDR3 protein. The data show approximately 190,000 distinct CDR3 sequences, around half seen once. V gave up 0 bases and J gave up 5 bases, with 10 bases separating them. The germline CDR1 and CDR2 sequences are GTSNPN and SVGIG (reference sequence). This CDR3 region has 14 residues. The sequence derives from a human donor with aplastic anemia. The chain recombines TRBV30 with TRBJ2-2, with D possibly matching TRBD2 (6 bases). The sequencing sample was made of sorted CD4+, CD8+, or CD8+CD57+ T cells (not recorded which) from PBMCs. CDR3 in DNA: TGTGCCTGGAGTGTACTGGCGGGGACCGGGGAGCTGTTTTTT. This codes for CAWSVLAGTGELFF.